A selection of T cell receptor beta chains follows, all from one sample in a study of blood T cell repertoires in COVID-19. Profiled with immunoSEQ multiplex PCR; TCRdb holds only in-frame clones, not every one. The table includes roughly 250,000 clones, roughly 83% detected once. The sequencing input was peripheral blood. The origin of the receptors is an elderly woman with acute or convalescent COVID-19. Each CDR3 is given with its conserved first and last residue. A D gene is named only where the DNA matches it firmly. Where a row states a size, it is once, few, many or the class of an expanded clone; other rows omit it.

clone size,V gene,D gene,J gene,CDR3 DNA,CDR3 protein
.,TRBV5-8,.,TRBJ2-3,TGTGCCAGCAGCTTGGACAGGGGCACAGATACGCAGTATTTT,CASSLDRGTDTQYF
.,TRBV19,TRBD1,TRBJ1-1,TGTGCCAGTAGTGCTCAATACGGACAGGCCTATGAAGCTTTCTTT,CASSAQYGQAYEAFF
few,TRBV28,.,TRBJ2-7,TGTGCCAGCAGTTTATATCCGGGTACCTCCTACGAGCAGTACTTC,CASSLYPGTSYEQYF
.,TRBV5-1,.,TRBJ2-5,TGCGCCAGCAGCTTACACGGGACACCCCAAGAGGCCCAGTACTTC,CASSLHGTPQEAQYF
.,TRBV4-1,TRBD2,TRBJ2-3,TGCGCCAGCAGTCCCACCTGGGCGGGGGGGAGTACGCAGTATTTT,CASSPTWAGGSTQYF
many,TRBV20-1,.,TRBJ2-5,TGCAGTGCAAAGGCAGGGGAGACCCAGTACTTC,CSAKAGETQYF
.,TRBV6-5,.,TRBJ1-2,TGTGCCAGCGGCCCCGGCGGAGGCTACACCTTC,CASGPGGGYTF
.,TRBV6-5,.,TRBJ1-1,TGTGCCAGCAGTTACCCGGGACACCAGAACACTGAAGCTTTCTTT,CASSYPGHQNTEAFF
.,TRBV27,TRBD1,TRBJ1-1,TGTGCCAGCAGTCCCAGGACAGGGAACACTGAAGCTTTCTTT,CASSPRTGNTEAFF
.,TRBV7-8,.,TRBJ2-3,TGTGCCAGCACCGCTCTTAGAGATACGCAGTATTTT,CASTALRDTQYF
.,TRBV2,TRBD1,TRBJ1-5,TGTGCCAGCAACGACAGGGGTTTCGACAATCAGCCCCAGCATTTT,CASNDRGFDNQPQHF
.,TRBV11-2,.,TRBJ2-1,TGTGCCAGCAGCTTAATAGCTGGACAGGGCGGGGGTGAGCAGTTCTTC,CASSLIAGQGGGEQFF
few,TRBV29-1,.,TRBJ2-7,TGCAGCGCCCTGACAGACTCCTACGAGCAGTACTTC,CSALTDSYEQYF
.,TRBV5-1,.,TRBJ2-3,TGCGCCAGCAGCTTGGAAGACAGGAGAACAGATACGCAGTATTTT,CASSLEDRRTDTQYF